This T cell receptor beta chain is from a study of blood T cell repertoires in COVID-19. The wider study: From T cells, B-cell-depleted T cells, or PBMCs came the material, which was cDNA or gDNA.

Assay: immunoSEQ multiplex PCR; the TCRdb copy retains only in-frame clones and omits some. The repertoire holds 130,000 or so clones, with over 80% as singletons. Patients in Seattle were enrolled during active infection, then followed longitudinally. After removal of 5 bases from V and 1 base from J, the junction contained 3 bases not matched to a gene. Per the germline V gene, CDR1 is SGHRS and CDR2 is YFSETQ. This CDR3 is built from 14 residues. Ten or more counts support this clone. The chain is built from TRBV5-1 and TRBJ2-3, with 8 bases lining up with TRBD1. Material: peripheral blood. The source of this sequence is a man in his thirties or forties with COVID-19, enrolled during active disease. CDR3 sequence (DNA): TGCGCCAGCAGGTCGGACAGGGGCACAGATACGCAGTATTTT. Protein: CASRSDRGTDTQYF.